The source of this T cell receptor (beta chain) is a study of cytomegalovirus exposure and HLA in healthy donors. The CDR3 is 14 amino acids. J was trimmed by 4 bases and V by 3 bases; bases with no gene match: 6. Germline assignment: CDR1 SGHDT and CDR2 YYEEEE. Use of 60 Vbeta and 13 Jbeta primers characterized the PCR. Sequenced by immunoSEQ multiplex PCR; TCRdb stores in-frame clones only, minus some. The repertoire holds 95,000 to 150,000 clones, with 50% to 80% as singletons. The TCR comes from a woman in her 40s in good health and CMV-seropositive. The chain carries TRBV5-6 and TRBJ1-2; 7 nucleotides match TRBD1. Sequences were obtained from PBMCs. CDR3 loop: CASSSGQVFYGYTF. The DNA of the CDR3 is TGTGCCAGCAGCTCCGGACAGGTCTTCTATGGCTACACCTTC.